The sequence of this T cell receptor beta chain was determined in a study of cytomegalovirus exposure and HLA in healthy donors. This table comes from immunoSEQ multiplex PCR, and its TCRdb copy is limited to in-frame clones, with some not included. The sample includes about 92,000 clones, over 85% of them seen just once. CDR1 and CDR2 (germline): SGHRS, YFSETQ. The length of the CDR3 is 14 residues. Trimming removed 3 bases from V and 0 bases from J, with 9 bases in between. Overall study findings and caveats: Associated with cytomegalovirus, according to the listing, were around 160 TCR beta chains.

In regard to this clone: Its target is unknown.

Sequenced material: PBMCs. The J gene is TRBJ1-1, the V gene TRBV5-1; D remains ambiguous. The sequence was obtained from a woman aged 30 to 39 in good health and CMV-seropositive. The CDR3 region has the DNA TGCGCCAGCAGCTCCTCCGGGATGAACACTGAAGCTTTCTTT. Its translation: CASSSSGMNTEAFF.